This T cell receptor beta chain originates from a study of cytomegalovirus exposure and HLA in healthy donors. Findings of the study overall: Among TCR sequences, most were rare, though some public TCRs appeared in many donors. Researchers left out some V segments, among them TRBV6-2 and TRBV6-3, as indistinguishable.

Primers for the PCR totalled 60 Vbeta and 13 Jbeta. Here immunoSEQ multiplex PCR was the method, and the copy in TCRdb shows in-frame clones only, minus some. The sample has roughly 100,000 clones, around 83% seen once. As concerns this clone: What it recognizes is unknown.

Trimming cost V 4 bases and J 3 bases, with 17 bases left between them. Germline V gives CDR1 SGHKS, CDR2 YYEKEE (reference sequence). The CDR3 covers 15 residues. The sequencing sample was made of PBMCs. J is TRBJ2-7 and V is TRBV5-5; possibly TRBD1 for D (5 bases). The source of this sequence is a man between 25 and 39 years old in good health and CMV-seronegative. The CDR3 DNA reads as TGTGCCAGCAGCCCGAATTGGGGCAGATTCTACGAGCAGTACTTC. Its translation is CASSPNWGRFYEQYF.